Given below is one T cell receptor (beta chain) in context. Its target is not known. Next came a second PCR, run for about 6 to 12 cycles, which used a sample-barcoded 5' primer along with a J-beta primer mix. MiXCR was run by TCRdb on the 5' RACE reads, yielding one entry per CDR3 protein. The sample shows 1,300,000 or so distinct CDR3 sequences, 45% to 70% of them seen only once. Germline CDR1 and CDR2: SGHDT and YYEEEE. V gave up 5 bases and J gave up 6 bases, with 18 bases separating them. The CDR3 loop spans 15 amino acids. The sample belongs to a study of blood T cells in healthy people across ages. Study observations and caveats: Researchers report that TCR beta diversity correlated strongly with naive T cell percentage. Not knowing donor CMV status may have confounded expanded clonotype changes.

Donors ranged from roughly 6 to 90 years old and were healthy Caucasians in Russia. Sequencing used blood. The V and J genes are TRBV5-6 and TRBJ2-1; no reliable D call. This clonotype was obtained from a man aged 18 to 29 in good health. The CDR3 bases are TGTGCCAGCAGACCAGGACCCCTTCAAGTCAATGAGCAGTTCTTC. Amino acids: CASRPGPLQVNEQFF.